This is a list of T cell receptor beta chains from one sample in a study of radiotherapy plus CTLA-4 blockade in lung cancer. Profiled with immunoSEQ multiplex PCR; TCRdb holds only in-frame clones, not every one. The table includes 40,000 to 55,000 clones, approximately 80% detected once. Sequenced material: peripheral blood, taken from a patient treated with radiotherapy plus ipilimumab. The receptor source for this set is a human donor with non-small cell lung cancer whose response to radiotherapy plus ipilimumab could not be evaluated. CDR3s include the opening cysteine and the closing phenylalanine or tryptophan. A D gene is named only where the DNA matches it firmly. For some rows the clone size is stated as once, few or many, or as a class when expanded; others skip it.

.	12	.	TRBV7-2	TRBJ1-1	TGTGCCAGCAGCTTATCAGGGACTGAAGCTTTCTTT	CASSLSGTEAFF
TRBD1	14	.	TRBV7-3	TRBJ2-3	TGTGCCAGCTCCCGTACAGGGGGCGCAGATACGCAGTATTTT	CASSRTGGADTQYF
TRBD1	14	.	TRBV25-1	TRBJ1-2	TGTGCCAGCAGAAAGACAGGGGTAAGGTATGGCTACACCTTC	CASRKTGVRYGYTF
TRBD1	15	.	TRBV28	TRBJ2-7	TGTGCCAGCAGTTTACGATTAGACAGGGCCCACGAGCAGTACTTC	CASSLRLDRAHEQYF
TRBD1	18	.	TRBV11-3	TRBJ1-3	TGTGCCAGCAGCTTAGACCAAAAAACGGGGACAGGTGGAAACACCATATATTTT	CASSLDQKTGTGGNTIYF
TRBD1	16	.	TRBV28	TRBJ1-4	TGTGCCAGCAGCTTGGACAGGGGAGCAACTAATGAAAAACTGTTTTTT	CASSLDRGATNEKLFF
.	14	.	TRBV28	TRBJ2-7	TGTGCCAGCAGAGACCTCGGACAAACCTACGAGCAGTACTTC	CASRDLGQTYEQYF
.	17	few	TRBV4-2	TRBJ2-7	TGTGCCAGCAGCCGAGATTTACAGAGGGATCCCTCCTACGAGCAGTACTTC	CASSRDLQRDPSYEQYF
TRBD1	13	few	TRBV18	TRBJ1-1	TGTGCCAGCTCACAGGGGGCGATGGCTGAAGCTTTCTTT	CASSQGAMAEAFF
.	14	once	TRBV6-5	TRBJ2-1	TGTGCCAGCAGATTTGGCGGGATGATGAATGAGCAGTTCTTC	CASRFGGMMNEQFF
TRBD1	20	.	TRBV19	TRBJ2-6	TGTGCCAGTAGCACCCAACTAGGGGACAGGGGGGAGACTGGGGCCAACGTCCTGACTTTC	CASSTQLGDRGETGANVLTF
.	11	.	TRBV28	TRBJ1-2	TGTGCCAGCAGCCCAGGGTATGGCTACACCTTC	CASSPGYGYTF
TRBD1	15	.	TRBV5-1	TRBJ1-3	TGCGCCAGCAGCTTGGACAGGGGCAGGGGAAACACCATATATTTT	CASSLDRGRGNTIYF
TRBD1	15	.	TRBV5-1	TRBJ2-5	TGCGCCAGCAGCTTGGGAGGGACAGGGGAAGAGACCCAGTACTTC	CASSLGGTGEETQYF
TRBD1	15	.	TRBV7-8	TRBJ2-1	TGTGCCAGCAGCCCCATTCGGGGACAGGCCAATGAGCAGTTCTTC	CASSPIRGQANEQFF
.	13	.	TRBV5-4	TRBJ1-2	TGTGCCAGCAGCCTTGGGGCCCAGGATGGCTACACCTTC	CASSLGAQDGYTF
TRBD2	15	.	TRBV19	TRBJ2-5	TGTGCCAGTAGTATACTAGCGGGAAGTTGGGAGACCCAGTACTTC	CASSILAGSWETQYF